The TCR beta chain described here comes from a study of blood T cell repertoires in COVID-19 (TCRdb year 2020). In the study overall: Samples covering the acute and convalescent phases of COVID-19 were provided by collaborators in the United States, Italy and Spain. The prospective study material was composed of cDNA or gDNA derived from T cells, B-cell-depleted T cells, or PBMCs. Subjects who had been exposed to COVID-19, were actively infected with it, or had recovered from it provided the deeply sampled blood TCRbeta repertoires that made up the dataset. The repertoires were released in a freely available public database intended as a resource for research on the immune response to SARS-CoV-2. Samples were obtained from the ongoing ImmuneRACE study (first 160 participants) and from over 1,000 subjects provided by 6 global collaborators. A de-identified subject ID, COVID-19 status, age in years and sex were almost always included in the sample metadata. Where available, HLA class I and class II types were obtained from metadata supplied by the sample provider rather than from assay-based typing.

Another Seattle source contributed samples from volunteer blood donors who had recovered from COVID-19. Each collaborating institution followed its own protocols to collect whole blood in K2EDTA tubes. Collaborator samples were shipped for TCRbeta analysis as frozen whole blood, isolated PBMCs, or DNA extracted from either sample type. The immunoSEQ Assay, a bias-controlled multiplex PCR, was used to amplify TCRbeta CDR3 regions from genomic DNA. Per the authors' processing: The number of nucleated cells in each sample was estimated by amplification of reference gene primers within the assay. To quantify the absolute abundance of each unique TCRbeta CDR3 rearrangement, sequence reads were collapsed and filtered. Productive Simpson clonality was computed per sample as the square root of Simpson's diversity index over productive rearrangements. The clones in this table, taken by TCRdb from immuneACCESS, are in-frame only. Not every clone is retained; where verified, under half of the shortfall comes from an unresolved V gene, and the cause of the rest is unknown. Clone size and the V and J calls come from that table; the DNA yielded D and trimming. Across this sample there are hundreds of thousands of clones, with around nine tenths seen only once. Of the sample, approximately 12% is held by the ten largest clones.

The V and J ends are trimmed by 4 bases and 4 bases, leaving 13 bases between them. Counted from cysteine to phenylalanine, this CDR3 has 13 amino acids. Only the CDR3 DNA is retained, 39 bases long and in frame from the first base. Reading the germline V gene (reference sequence) gives CDR1 GTSNPN and CDR2 SVGIG. General conclusions and limits of the study: Clinical and demographic metadata were provided uncurated, with the amount varying by source and participant.

As to this clone: What antigen it recognizes has not been identified. There are no base qualities to consult, and no much larger clone falls within one base.

The chain is made from TRBV30 and TRBJ1-2; there is no confident call for the D gene. The sequencing input was peripheral blood. This clonotype was obtained from a woman younger than 35 who had recovered from COVID-19. The DNA sequence is given as TGTGCCTGGAATCAGGCTGACCGCTATGGCTACACCTTC. Its product reads: CAWNQADRYGYTF.